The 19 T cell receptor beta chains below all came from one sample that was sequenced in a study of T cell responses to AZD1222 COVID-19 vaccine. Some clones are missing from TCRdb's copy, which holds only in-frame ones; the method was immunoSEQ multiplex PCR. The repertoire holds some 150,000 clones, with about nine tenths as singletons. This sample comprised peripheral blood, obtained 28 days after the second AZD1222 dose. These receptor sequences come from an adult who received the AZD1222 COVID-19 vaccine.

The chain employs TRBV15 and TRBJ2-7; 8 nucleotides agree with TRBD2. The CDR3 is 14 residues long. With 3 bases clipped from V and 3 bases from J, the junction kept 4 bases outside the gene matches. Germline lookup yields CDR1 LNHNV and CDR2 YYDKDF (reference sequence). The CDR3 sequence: CATSSAGLVYEQYF. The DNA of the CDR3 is TGTGCCACCAGCAGTGCGGGACTAGTCTACGAGCAGTACTTC.

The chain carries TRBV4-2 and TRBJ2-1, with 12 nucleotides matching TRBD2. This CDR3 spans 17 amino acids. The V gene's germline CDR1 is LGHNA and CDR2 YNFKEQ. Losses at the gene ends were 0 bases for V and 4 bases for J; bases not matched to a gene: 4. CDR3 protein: CASSQDWTSGNYNEQFF. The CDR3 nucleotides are TGTGCCAGCAGCCAAGATTGGACTAGCGGGAATTACAATGAGCAGTTCTTC.

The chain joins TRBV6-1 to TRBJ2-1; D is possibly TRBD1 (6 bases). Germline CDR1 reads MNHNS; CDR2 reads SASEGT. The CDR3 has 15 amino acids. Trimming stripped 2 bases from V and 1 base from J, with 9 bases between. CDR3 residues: CASSERQGSYNEQFF. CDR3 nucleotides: TGTGCCAGCAGTGAAAGGCAGGGGTCCTACAATGAGCAGTTCTTC.

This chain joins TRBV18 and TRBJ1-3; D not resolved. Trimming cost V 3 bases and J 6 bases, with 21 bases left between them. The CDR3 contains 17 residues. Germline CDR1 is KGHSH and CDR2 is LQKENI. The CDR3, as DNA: TGTGCCAGCTCACCGACCGTTGATCTCCCGAGGGTAAACACCATATATTTT. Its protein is CASSPTVDLPRVNTIYF. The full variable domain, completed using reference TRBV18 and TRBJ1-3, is NAGVMQNPRHLVRRRGQEARLRCSPMKGHSHVYWYRQLPEEGLKFMVYLQKENIIDESGMPKERFSAEFPKEGPSILRIQQVVRGDSAAYFCASSPTVDLPRVNTIYFGEGSWLTVV.

The CDR3 bases are TGTGCCAGCACCCCAGACCCGGGATTACCCCTCCACTTT. As protein: CASTPDPGLPLHF. The genes are TRBV3-1 (or the pseudogene TRBV3-2) and TRBJ1-6; D gene uncertain. V gave up 7 bases and J gave up 12 bases, with 16 bases separating them. This CDR3 spans 13 amino acids. The V gene's germline CDR1 is LGHDT and CDR2 YNNKEL (reference sequence).

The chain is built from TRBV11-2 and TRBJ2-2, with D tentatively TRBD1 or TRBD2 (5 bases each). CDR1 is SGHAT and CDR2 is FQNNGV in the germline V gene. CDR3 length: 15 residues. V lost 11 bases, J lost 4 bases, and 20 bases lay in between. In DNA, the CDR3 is TGTGCCGGGGTTGGGGGATCTAAGTCCACCGGGGAGCTGTTTTTT. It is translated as CAGVGGSKSTGELFF.

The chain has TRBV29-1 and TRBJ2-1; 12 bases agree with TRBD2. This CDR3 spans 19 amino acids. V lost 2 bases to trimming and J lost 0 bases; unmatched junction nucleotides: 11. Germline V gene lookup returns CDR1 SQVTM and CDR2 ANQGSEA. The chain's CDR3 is CSVEPWLAGGRSSYNEQFF. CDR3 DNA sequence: TGCAGCGTTGAACCATGGCTAGCGGGAGGGCGAAGCTCCTACAATGAGCAGTTCTTC.

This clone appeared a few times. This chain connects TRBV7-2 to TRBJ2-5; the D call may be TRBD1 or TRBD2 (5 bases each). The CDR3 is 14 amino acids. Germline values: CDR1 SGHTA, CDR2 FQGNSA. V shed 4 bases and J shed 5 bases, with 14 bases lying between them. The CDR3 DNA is TGTGCCAGCAGCTCCGGGGACGTTGGGGAGACCCAGTACTTC. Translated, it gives CASSSGDVGETQYF.

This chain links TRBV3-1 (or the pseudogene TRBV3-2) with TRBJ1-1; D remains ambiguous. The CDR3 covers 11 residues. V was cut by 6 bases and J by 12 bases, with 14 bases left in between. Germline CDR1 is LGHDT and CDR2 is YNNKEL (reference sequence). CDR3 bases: TGTGCCAGCAGTAATGGACCTGGCTCTTTCTTT. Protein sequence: CASSNGPGSFF.

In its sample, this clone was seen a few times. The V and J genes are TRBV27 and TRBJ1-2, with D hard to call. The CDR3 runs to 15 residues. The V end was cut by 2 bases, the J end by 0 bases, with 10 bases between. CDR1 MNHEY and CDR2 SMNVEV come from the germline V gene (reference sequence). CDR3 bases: TGTGCCAGCAGTTTACAATACAGCCCTAACTATGGCTACACCTTC. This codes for CASSLQYSPNYGYTF.

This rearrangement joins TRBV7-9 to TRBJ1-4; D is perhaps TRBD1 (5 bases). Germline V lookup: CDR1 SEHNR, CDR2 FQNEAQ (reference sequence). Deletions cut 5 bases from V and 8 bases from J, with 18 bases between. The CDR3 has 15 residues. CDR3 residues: CASSMPGRGGEKLFF. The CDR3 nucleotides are TGTGCCAGCAGCATGCCGGGGAGGGGAGGGGAAAAACTGTTTTTT. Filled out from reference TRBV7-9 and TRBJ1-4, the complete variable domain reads DTGVSQNPRHKITKRGQNVTFRCDPISEHNRLYWYRQTLGQGPEFLTYFQNEAQLEKSRLLSDRFSAERPKGSFSTLEIQRTEQGDSAMYLCASSMPGRGGEKLFFGSGTQLSVL.

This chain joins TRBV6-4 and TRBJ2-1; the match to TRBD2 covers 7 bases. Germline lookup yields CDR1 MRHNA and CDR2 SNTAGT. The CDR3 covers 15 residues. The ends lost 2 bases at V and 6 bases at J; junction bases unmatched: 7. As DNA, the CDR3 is TGTGCCAGCAGTGACAACCCTAGCGGAAGCAATGAGCAGTTCTTC. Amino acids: CASSDNPSGSNEQFF.

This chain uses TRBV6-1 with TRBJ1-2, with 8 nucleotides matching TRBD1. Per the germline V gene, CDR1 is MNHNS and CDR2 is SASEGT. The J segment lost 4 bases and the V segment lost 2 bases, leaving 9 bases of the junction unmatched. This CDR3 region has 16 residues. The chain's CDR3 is CASSESENTGGYGYTF. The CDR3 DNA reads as TGTGCCAGCAGTGAAAGCGAGAACACAGGGGGCTATGGCTACACCTTC.

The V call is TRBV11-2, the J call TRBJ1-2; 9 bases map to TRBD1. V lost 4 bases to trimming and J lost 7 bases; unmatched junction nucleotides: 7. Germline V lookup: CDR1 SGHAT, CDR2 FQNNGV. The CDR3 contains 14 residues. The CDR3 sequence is CASSSGQGVLGYTF. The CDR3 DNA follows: TGTGCCAGCAGCTCGGGACAGGGAGTCCTTGGCTACACCTTC. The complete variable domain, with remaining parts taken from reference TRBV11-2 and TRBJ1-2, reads EAGVAQSPRYKIIEKRQSVAFWCNPISGHATLYWYQQILGQGPKLLIQFQNNGVVDDSQLPKDRFSAERLKGVDSTLKIQPAKLEDSAVYLCASSSGQGVLGYTFGSGTRLTVV.

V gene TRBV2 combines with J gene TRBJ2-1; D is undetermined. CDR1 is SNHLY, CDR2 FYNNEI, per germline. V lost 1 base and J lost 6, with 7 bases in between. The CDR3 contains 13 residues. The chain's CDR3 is CASSEGLINEQFF. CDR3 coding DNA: TGTGCCAGCAGTGAAGGGCTTATCAATGAGCAGTTCTTC.

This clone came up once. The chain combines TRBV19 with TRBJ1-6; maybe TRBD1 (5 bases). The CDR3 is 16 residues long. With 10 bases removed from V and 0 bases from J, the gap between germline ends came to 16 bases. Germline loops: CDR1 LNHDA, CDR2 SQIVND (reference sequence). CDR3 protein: CATRRDVSSYNSPLHF. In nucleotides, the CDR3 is TGTGCCACTAGGCGGGACGTGAGCTCCTATAATTCACCCCTCCACTTT. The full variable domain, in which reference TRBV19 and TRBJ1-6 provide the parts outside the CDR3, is DGGITQSPKYLFRKEGQNVTLSCEQNLNHDAMYWYRQDPGQGLRLIYYSQIVNDFQKGDIAEGYSVSREKKESFPLTVTSAQKNPTAFYLCATRRDVSSYNSPLHFGNGTRLTVT.

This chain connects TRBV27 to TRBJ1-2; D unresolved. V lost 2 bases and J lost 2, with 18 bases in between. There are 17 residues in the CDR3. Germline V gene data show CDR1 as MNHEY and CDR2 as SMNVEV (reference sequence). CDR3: CASSLNWAVHGNYGYTF. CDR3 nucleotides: TGTGCCAGCAGTTTAAATTGGGCGGTCCATGGGAACTATGGCTACACCTTC.

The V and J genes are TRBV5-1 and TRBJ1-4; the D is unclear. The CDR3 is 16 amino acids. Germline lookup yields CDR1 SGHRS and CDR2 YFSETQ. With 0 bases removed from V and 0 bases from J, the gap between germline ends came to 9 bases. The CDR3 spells CASSLDAPATNEKLFF. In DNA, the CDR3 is TGCGCCAGCAGCTTGGACGCTCCTGCAACTAATGAAAAACTGTTTTTT. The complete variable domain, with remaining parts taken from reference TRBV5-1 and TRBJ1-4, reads KAGVTQTPRYLIKTRGQQVTLSCSPISGHRSVSWYQQTPGQGLQFLFEYFSETQRNKGNFPGRFSGRQFSNSRSEMNVSTLELGDSALYLCASSLDAPATNEKLFFGSGTQLSVL.

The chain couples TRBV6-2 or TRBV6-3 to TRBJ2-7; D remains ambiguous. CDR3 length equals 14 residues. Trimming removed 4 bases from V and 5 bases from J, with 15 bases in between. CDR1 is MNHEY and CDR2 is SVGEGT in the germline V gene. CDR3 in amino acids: CASSSTPAQDEQYF. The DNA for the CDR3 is TGTGCCAGCAGTTCCACCCCCGCCCAGGACGAGCAGTACTTC.